The 9 T cell receptor beta chains below come from one sample, sequenced in a study of regulatory T cells in long-lasting Graves disease. Sample time point: newly diagnosed GD, antithyroid drugs for less than 3 months. The authors made the TCR library using RNA they extracted from PBMCs. The authors built TCR beta libraries using iRepertoire HTBI primers and Arm-PCR of CDR3 regions. TCRdb itself ran the multiplex PCR reads through MiXCR, one entry per CDR3 protein. The sample has 400,000 to 550,000 distinct CDR3 sequences, about a sixth seen once. The same specimen was also included in a second study, on T cells in Graves' hyperthyroidism and ophthalmopathy.

The sequencing here drew on peripheral blood mononuclear cells (PBMCs), taken at new diagnosis, from a patient treated with antithyroid drugs. The origin of the receptors is a woman aged 18-29 years with Graves disease.

This clonotype was seen ten or more times. This rearrangement joins TRBV7-6 to TRBJ2-1; 9 bases match TRBD2. In germline, CDR1 is SGHVS, CDR2 FNYEAQ. Unmatched junction bases numbered 7, after V lost 3 bases and J lost 7 bases. This CDR3 is 15 amino acids long. The CDR3 DNA sequence: TGTGCCAGCAGCTTGACGGCTAGCGGGACGAATGAGCAGTTCTTC. Amino acids: CASSLTASGTNEQFF.

This clonotype was seen a few times. J is TRBJ1-2 and V is TRBV27, with D perhaps TRBD1 (5 bases). CDR1 and CDR2 (germline): MNHEY, SMNVEV (reference sequence). There are 13 residues in the CDR3. V was cut by 6 bases and J by 2 bases, with 10 bases left in between. DNA of the CDR3: TGTGCCAGCAGAGGGACGGGGAACTATGGCTACACCTTC. As protein: CASRGTGNYGYTF.

Comments on this clonotype: Since no conserved phenylalanine or tryptophan closes the CDR3, a read error is the likely cause. The CDR3 protein is CASSLPIAKNSQYI. CDR3 DNA: TGTGCCAGCAGCTTACCCATAGCCAAAAACAGTCAGTACATC. The J gene is TRBJ2-4, the V gene TRBV11-3, with unresolved D. The CDR3 covers 14 residues. Germline V gene data show CDR1 as SGHNT and CDR2 as YENEEA.

This clonotype was seen once. The chain employs TRBV28 and TRBJ1-5; D unresolved. The V end was cut by 1 base, the J end by 7 bases, with 17 bases between. Germline CDR1 and CDR2: MDHEN and SYDVKM. The CDR3 runs to 16 residues. CDR3 amino acids: CASSLYAGVTVQPQHF. The CDR3 region has the DNA TGTGCCAGCAGTTTATATGCGGGAGTAACGGTGCAGCCCCAGCATTTT.

This clonotype was counted between two and nine times. The CDR3 region has the DNA TGTGCCAGCAGCTCTCGACTAGCGGGAGCCCGGGAGCAGTACTTC. This translates into CASSSRLAGAREQYF. The chain couples TRBV28 to TRBJ2-7; 12 positions agree with TRBD2. Losses at the gene ends were 6 bases for V and 7 bases for J; bases not matched to a gene: 10. CDR3 length equals 15 residues. Per germline, CDR1 MDHEN and CDR2 SYDVKM.

V and J are TRBV5-4 and TRBJ2-1; the match to TRBD1 covers 8 bases. CDR3 length: 15 residues. The V and J ends lost 3 bases and 9 bases, in that order; junction bases with no gene match: 11. The germline gives CDR1 SGHNT, CDR2 YYREEE (reference sequence). In DNA form, the CDR3 reads TGTGCCAGCAGCTACGGACAGGGACACCTACGTGAGCAGTTCTTC. It encodes CASSYGQGHLREQFF.

This chain uses TRBV6-4 with TRBJ2-7; D not resolved. V was pared by 9 bases and J by 1 base, with 13 bases between. Germline-derived CDR1 and CDR2 are MRHNA and SNTAGT. The length of the CDR3 is 13 residues. The CDR3: CASGELRSYEQYF. CDR3 nucleotides: TGTGCCAGTGGAGAATTAAGATCCTACGAGCAGTACTTC.

The J gene is TRBJ2-5, the V gene TRBV20-1; the D is unclear. This CDR3 has 11 amino acids. In germline, CDR1 is DFQATT, CDR2 SNEGSKA (reference sequence). V dropped 3 bases and J dropped 4 bases, with 6 bases sitting between them. The CDR3 coding sequence is TGCAGTGCTAGCGATCGAGAGACCCAGTACTTC. It encodes CSASDRETQYF.

V and J are TRBV20-1 and TRBJ1-6, with D unresolved. Germline V lookup: CDR1 DFQATT, CDR2 SNEGSKA (reference sequence). V shed 1 base and J shed 0 bases, with 4 bases lying between them. The length of the CDR3 is 14 residues. For the CDR3, the DNA is TGCAGTGCTAGAGTCGGCTCCTATAATTCACCCCTCCACTTT. This codes for CSARVGSYNSPLHF.